Listed here are 8 T cell receptor beta chains from one sample, sequenced in a study of a mutant IDH1 vaccine in newly diagnosed glioma. These TCRs are of unknown antigen specificity. Time point given: week 23, last vaccination. A single vaccine dose contained 300 ug of mutant IDH1 20-mer peptide, and topical imiquimod was used with it. This table comes from immunoSEQ multiplex PCR, and its TCRdb copy is limited to in-frame clones, with some not included. This sample has around 40,000 clones, with 60% to 85% found just once. Sequencing used PBMCs, obtained from a glioma patient whose treatment included an IDH1 peptide vaccine. The source is a woman aged 40 to 50 with glioma. Some clones in this sample may be carry-over from other donors' samples.

This clone was seen just once. The chain links TRBV9 to TRBJ2-7; maybe TRBD2 (5 bases). Germline values: CDR1 SGDLS, CDR2 YYNGEE. The length of the CDR3 is 15 residues. The V gene lost 4 bases and the J gene lost 7 bases, with 21 bases spanning the gap. The CDR3 is CASSSSSSFPGEQYF. Written as DNA, the CDR3 is TGTGCCAGCAGCTCCTCTTCTAGCTTTCCGGGTGAGCAGTACTTC. The full variable domain, rest sourced from reference TRBV9 and TRBJ2-7, is DSGVTQTPKHLITATGQRVTLRCSPRSGDLSVYWYQQSLDQGLQFLIQYYNGEERAKGNILERFSAQQFPDLHSELNLSSLELGDSALYFCASSSSSSFPGEQYFGPGTRLTVT.

This clone was counted a single time. V usage is TRBV6-4 and J usage is TRBJ2-1; a possible D gene is TRBD2 (5 bases). Trimming pared 6 bases from V and 9 bases from J, leaving 12 bases between. The germline V gene encodes CDR1 MRHNA and CDR2 SNTAGT. This CDR3 is built from 12 residues. CDR3 DNA sequence: TGTGCCAGCAGCGCCGTTCGGGGTGAGCAGTTCTTC. This gives the protein CASSAVRGEQFF.

The CDR3 DNA reads as TGTGCCAGCAACGGTGCCGAGCAGTACTTC. Translated, it gives CASNGAEQYF. V usage is TRBV2 and J usage is TRBJ2-7; no reliable D call. CDR3 size: 10 residues. Looked up from germline, CDR1 is SNHLY and CDR2 is FYNNEI. Trimming took off 7 bases at V and 6 bases at J, with 7 bases between the two ends.

The rearrangement links TRBV5-1 to TRBJ1-4, with TRBD1 as a possible D gene (5 bases). The CDR3 is 14 amino acids. V dropped 1 base and J dropped 4 bases, with 8 bases sitting between them. Germline-derived CDR1 and CDR2 are SGHRS and YFSETQ. The CDR3 sequence is CASSLWGDNEKLFF. For the CDR3, the DNA is TGCGCCAGCAGCTTGTGGGGGGATAATGAAAAACTGTTTTTT.

V gene TRBV27 combines with J gene TRBJ2-7; D is possibly TRBD1 (6 bases). The CDR3 spans 15 residues. V was clipped by 0 bases and J by 2 bases, with 11 bases between them. Per germline, CDR1 MNHEY and CDR2 SMNVEV (reference sequence). CDR3: CASSLSGRGTYEQYF. CDR3 bases: TGTGCCAGCAGTTTATCTGGCAGGGGAACCTACGAGCAGTACTTC.

This clone was counted once. The genes are TRBV2 and TRBJ2-2, with D maybe TRBD1 (6 bases). Germline CDR1 SNHLY, CDR2 FYNNEI. Deletions cut 6 bases from V and 6 bases from J, with 11 bases between. The CDR3 covers 13 residues. The CDR3 DNA reads as TGTGCCAGCAGCGTCGCAGGGGCCGGGGAGCTGTTTTTT. Amino acid sequence: CASSVAGAGELFF.

V gene TRBV6-6 combines with J gene TRBJ2-7, with a weak D call TRBD1 (6 bases). Per the germline V gene, CDR1 is MNHNY and CDR2 is SVGAGI (reference sequence). CDR3 length: 13 amino acids. The V and J ends lost 8 bases and 7 bases respectively, with 18 bases between them. The CDR3, as DNA: TGTGCCAGCCGGGACACGGCGCTCGGGGAGCAGTACTTC. As protein: CASRDTALGEQYF.

The chain recombines TRBV14 with TRBJ2-3; D possibly corresponds to TRBD1 (5 bases). Deletions cut 1 base from V and 5 bases from J, with 10 bases between. Germline CDR1 SGHDN, CDR2 FVKESK. This CDR3 has 14 amino acids. CDR3 DNA: TGTGCCAGCAGCCAAGGGGTAAGGGGAGATACGCAGTATTTT. Protein sequence: CASSQGVRGDTQYF.